This T cell receptor (beta chain) was recorded in a study of CD8 T cells in Susac syndrome. Random hexamers were used to reverse transcribe 0.5 to 1 ug of RNA. A multiplex approach, immunoSEQ multiplex PCR, amplified TCR beta CDR3 across 54 Vbeta and 13 Jbeta. TCRdb fed the immunoSEQ multiplex PCR reads into MiXCR, producing one record per CDR3 protein. The table has roughly 400,000 distinct CDR3 sequences, approximately 89% seen once. Negative isolation was applied to CD8+ and CD4+ T cells, and FACS enrichment was applied to TEMRA cells. The CDR3 sequence is 13 residues long. Germline CDR1 is DFQATT and CDR2 is SNEGSKA (reference sequence). Trimming took 6 bases from V and 2 from J, leaving 13 bases between them.

Sequencing input: CD8+ T cells from PBMCs. The chain joins TRBV20-1 to TRBJ1-2; D unclear. The sequence derives from a human donor with multiple sclerosis. CDR3 DNA sequence: TGCAGTGCGCTGGCCGCGTACAACTATGGCTACACCTTC. Its translation is CSALAAYNYGYTF.